The source of this T cell receptor (beta chain) is a study of blood T cell repertoires in COVID-19. Sequenced by immunoSEQ multiplex PCR; TCRdb stores in-frame clones only, minus some. Of roughly 160,000 clones in the sample, roughly 85% were seen once. This clone has just one count. The CDR3 contains 13 residues. Germline assignment: CDR1 KGHDR and CDR2 SFDVKD. The trim removed 6 bases at V and 3 bases at J, leaving 1 base unmatched. The chain combines TRBV24-1 with TRBJ2-3; 8 nucleotides match TRBD1. This receptor was identified in a woman aged 65 to 85 in a cohort exposed to, infected with or recovered from COVID-19 (not recorded which). The sample consisted of PBMCs or T cells enriched from blood (not recorded which). This CDR3 reads CATSRQGTDTQYF. The CDR3 DNA sequence: TGTGCCACCAGTCGACAGGGGACAGATACGCAGTATTTT.